This T cell receptor (beta chain) is from a study of blood T cell repertoires in COVID-19. Clones were read by immunoSEQ multiplex PCR, and TCRdb kept only the in-frame ones, dropping some. The table includes about 220,000 clones, 83% detected once. A COVID-19 case had been met by exposed participants during the 2 weeks before study entry. The CDR3 has 16 amino acids. V was pared by 4 bases and J by 5 bases, with 3 bases of the junction left unmatched. CDR1 LGHDT and CDR2 YNNKEL come from the germline V gene (reference sequence). The chain employs TRBV3-1 (or the pseudogene TRBV3-2) and TRBJ2-2; TRBD2 aligns across 14 bases. The source of this sequence is a woman aged 40 to 50 who had been exposed to COVID-19. Sequencing was performed on PBMCs or T cells enriched from blood (not recorded which). The CDR3 sequence is CASSPGLAGGTGELFF. The CDR3 nucleotides read TGTGCCAGCAGCCCCGGACTAGCGGGGGGTACCGGGGAGCTGTTTTTT.